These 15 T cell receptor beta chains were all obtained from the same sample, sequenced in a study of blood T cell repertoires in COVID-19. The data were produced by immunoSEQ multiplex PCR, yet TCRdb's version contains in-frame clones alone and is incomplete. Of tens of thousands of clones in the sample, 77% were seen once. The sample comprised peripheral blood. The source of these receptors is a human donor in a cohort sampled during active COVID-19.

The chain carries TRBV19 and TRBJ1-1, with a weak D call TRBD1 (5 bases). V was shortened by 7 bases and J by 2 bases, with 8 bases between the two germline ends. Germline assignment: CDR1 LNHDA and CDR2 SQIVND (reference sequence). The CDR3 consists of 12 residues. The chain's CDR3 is CASKRGNTEAFF. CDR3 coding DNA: TGTGCCAGTAAAAGGGGAAACACTGAAGCTTTCTTT.

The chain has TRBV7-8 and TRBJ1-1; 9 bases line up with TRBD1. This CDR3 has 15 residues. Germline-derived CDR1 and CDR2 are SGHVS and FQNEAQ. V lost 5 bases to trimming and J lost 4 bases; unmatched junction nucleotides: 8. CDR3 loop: CASSIQGAWVTEAFF. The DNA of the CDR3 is TGTGCCAGCAGCATACAGGGGGCTTGGGTCACTGAAGCTTTCTTT.

The CDR3 DNA follows: TGTGCCAGCGTCTCAGGGGTTGAGTACTTC. Its translation: CASVSGVEYF. The gene calls are TRBV28 and TRBJ2-7, with D perhaps TRBD1 (6 bases). The germline CDR1 and CDR2 sequences are MDHEN and SYDVKM. The CDR3 sequence is 10 residues long. The V gene lost 8 bases and the J gene lost 11 bases, with 13 bases spanning the gap.

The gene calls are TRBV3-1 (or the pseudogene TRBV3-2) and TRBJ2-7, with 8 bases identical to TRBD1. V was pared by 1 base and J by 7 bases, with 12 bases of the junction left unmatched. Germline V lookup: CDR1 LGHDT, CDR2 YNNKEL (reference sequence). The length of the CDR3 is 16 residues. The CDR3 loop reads CASSQATGTGGSEQYF. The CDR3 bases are TGTGCCAGCAGCCAAGCTACGGGGACAGGTGGTTCGGAGCAGTACTTC.

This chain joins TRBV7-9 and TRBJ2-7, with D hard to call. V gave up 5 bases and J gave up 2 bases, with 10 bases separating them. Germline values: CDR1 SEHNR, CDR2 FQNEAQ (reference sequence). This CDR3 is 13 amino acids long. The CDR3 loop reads CASSSQRTYEQYF. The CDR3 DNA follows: TGTGCCAGCAGCAGCCAGCGAACCTACGAGCAGTACTTC.

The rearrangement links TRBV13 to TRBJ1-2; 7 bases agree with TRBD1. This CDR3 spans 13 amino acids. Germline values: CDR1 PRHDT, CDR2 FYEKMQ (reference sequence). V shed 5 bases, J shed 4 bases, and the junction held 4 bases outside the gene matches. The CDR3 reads CASSTGQLYGYTF. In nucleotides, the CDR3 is TGTGCCAGCAGCACGGGACAGCTCTATGGCTACACCTTC.

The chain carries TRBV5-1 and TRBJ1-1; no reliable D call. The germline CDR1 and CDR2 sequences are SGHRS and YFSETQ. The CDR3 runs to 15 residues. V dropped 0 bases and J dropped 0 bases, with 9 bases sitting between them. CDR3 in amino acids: CASSLEPGLNTEAFF. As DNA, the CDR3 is TGCGCCAGCAGCTTGGAGCCGGGGTTGAACACTGAAGCTTTCTTT. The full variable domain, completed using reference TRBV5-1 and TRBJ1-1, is KAGVTQTPRYLIKTRGQQVTLSCSPISGHRSVSWYQQTPGQGLQFLFEYFSETQRNKGNFPGRFSGRQFSNSRSEMNVSTLELGDSALYLCASSLEPGLNTEAFFGQGTRLTVV.

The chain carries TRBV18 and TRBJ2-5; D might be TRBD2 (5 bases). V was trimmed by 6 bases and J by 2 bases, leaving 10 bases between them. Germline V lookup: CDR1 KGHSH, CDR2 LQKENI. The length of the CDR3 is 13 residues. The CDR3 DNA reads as TGTGCCAGCTCCCCGGGGAATCAAGAGACCCAGTACTTC. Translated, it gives CASSPGNQETQYF.

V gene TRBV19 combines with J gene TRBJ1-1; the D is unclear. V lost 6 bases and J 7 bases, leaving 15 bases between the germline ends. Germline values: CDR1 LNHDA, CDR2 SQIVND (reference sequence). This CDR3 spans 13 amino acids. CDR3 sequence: CASSRILGREAFF. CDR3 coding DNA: TGTGCCAGTAGCCGAATTCTGGGCCGTGAAGCTTTCTTT.

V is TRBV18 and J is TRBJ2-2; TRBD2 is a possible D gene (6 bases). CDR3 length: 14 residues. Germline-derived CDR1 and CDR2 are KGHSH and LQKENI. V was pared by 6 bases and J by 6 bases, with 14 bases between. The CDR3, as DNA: TGTGCCAGCTCCCCCAACGGGAGCCCCGGGGAGCTGTTTTTT. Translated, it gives CASSPNGSPGELFF.

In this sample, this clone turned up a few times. As DNA, the CDR3 is TGCGCCAGCAGCGCCGGGACTAGCGGGGTTAAAGAGACCCAGTACTTC. This sequence encodes CASSAGTSGVKETQYF. V and J are TRBV5-1 and TRBJ2-5; 13 bases map to TRBD2. V was pared by 4 bases and J by 3 bases, with 6 bases of the junction left unmatched. This CDR3 region has 16 residues. CDR1 and CDR2 (germline): SGHRS, YFSETQ. The full variable domain, with the rest looked up from reference TRBV5-1 and TRBJ2-5, is KAGVTQTPRYLIKTRGQQVTLSCSPISGHRSVSWYQQTPGQGLQFLFEYFSETQRNKGNFPGRFSGRQFSNSRSEMNVSTLELGDSALYLCASSAGTSGVKETQYFGPGTRLLVL.

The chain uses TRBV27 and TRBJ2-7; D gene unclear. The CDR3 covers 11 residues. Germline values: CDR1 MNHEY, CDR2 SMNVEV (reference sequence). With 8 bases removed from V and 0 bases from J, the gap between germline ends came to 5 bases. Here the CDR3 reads CASGRSYEQYF. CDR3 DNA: TGTGCCAGCGGGCGCTCCTACGAGCAGTACTTC.

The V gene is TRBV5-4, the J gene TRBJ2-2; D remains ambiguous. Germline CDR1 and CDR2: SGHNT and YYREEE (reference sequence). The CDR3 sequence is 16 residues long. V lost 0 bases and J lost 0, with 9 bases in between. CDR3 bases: TGTGCCAGCAGCTTGGGGCCGCCGACGAACACCGGGGAGCTGTTTTTT. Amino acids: CASSLGPPTNTGELFF.

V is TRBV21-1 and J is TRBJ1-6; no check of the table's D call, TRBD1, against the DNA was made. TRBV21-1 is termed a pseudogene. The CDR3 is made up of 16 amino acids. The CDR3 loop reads CASSKGTGRNFSPLHF. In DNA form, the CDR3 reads TGTGCCAGCAGCAAAGGGACAGGGAGAAACTTTTCACCCCTCCACTTT.

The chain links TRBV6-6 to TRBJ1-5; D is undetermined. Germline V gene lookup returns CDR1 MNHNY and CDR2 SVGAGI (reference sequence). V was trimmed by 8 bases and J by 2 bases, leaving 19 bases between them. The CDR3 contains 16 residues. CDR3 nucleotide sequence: TGTGCCAGCGCCCCTGGGGAGCGCGGTGGCAATCAGCCCCAGCATTTT. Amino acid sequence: CASAPGERGGNQPQHF.